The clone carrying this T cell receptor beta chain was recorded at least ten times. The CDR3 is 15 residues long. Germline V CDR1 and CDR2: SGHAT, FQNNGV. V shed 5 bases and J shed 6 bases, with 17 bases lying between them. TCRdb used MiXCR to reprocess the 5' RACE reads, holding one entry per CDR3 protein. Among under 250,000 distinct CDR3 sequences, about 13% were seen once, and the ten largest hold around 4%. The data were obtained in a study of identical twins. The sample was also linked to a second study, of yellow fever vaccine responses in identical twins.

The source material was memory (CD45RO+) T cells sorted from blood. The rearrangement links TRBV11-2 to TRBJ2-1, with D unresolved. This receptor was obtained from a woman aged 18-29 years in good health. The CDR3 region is CASSLQPRTLNEQFF. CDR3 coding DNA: TGTGCCAGCAGCCTCCAACCGCGAACACTCAATGAGCAGTTCTTC.